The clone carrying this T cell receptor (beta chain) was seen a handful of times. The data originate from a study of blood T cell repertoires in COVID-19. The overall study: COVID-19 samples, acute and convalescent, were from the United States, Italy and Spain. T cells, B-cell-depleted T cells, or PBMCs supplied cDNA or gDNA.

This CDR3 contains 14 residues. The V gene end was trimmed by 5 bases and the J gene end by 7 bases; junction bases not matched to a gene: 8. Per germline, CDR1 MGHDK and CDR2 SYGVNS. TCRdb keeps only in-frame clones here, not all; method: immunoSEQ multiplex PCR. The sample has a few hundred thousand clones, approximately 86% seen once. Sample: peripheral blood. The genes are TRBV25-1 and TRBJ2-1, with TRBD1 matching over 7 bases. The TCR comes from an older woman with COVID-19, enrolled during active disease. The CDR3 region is CASSTGVVWNEQFF. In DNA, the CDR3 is TGTGCCAGCAGTACAGGGGTGGTTTGGAATGAGCAGTTCTTC.